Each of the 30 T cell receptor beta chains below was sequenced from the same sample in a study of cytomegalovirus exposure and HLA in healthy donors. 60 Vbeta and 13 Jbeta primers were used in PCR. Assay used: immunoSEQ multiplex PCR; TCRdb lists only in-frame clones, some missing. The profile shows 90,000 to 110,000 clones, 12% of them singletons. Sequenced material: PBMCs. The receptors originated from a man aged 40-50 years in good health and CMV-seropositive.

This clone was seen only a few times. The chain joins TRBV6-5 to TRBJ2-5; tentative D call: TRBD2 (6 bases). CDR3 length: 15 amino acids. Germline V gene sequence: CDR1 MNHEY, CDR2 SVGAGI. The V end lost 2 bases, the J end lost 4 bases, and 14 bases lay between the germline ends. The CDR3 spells CASSYGTGALETQYF. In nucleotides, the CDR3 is TGTGCCAGCAGTTACGGAACGGGAGCTTTAGAGACCCAGTACTTC.

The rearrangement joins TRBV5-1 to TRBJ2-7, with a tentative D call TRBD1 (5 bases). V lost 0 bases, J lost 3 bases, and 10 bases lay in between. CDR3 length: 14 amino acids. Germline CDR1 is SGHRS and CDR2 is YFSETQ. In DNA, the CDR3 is TGCGCCAGCAGCTTGGGCGACAGTCTCTACGAGCAGTACTTC. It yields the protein CASSLGDSLYEQYF.

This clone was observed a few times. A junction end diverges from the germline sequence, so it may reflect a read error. The CDR3 nucleotides read TGTGCCAGCAGTTTCGGACAGGGGCAAGAGACCCACCACTTC. Translating gives CASSFGQGQETHHF. The chain uses TRBV6-6 and TRBJ2-5, with 9 bases aligning to TRBD1. The germline V gene encodes CDR1 MNHNY and CDR2 SVGAGI (reference sequence). The CDR3 covers 14 residues.

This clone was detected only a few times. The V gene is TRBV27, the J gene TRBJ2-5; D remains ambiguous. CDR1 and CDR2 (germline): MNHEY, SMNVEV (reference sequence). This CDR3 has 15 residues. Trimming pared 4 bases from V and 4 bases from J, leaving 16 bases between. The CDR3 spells CASSSPGVTRETQYF. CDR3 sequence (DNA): TGTGCCAGCAGTTCCCCGGGTGTGACCCGAGAGACCCAGTACTTC.

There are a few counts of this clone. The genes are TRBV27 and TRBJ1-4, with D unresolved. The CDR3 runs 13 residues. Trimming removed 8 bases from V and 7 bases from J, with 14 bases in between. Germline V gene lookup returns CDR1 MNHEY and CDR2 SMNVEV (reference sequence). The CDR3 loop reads CASRRGRAEKLFF. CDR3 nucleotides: TGTGCCAGCCGACGCGGGAGGGCTGAAAAACTGTTTTTT. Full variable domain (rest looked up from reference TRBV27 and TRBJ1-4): EAQVTQNPRYLITVTGKKLTVTCSQNMNHEYMSWYRQDPGLGLRQIYYSMNVEVTDKGDVPEGYKVSRKEKRNFPLILESPSPNQTSLYFCASRRGRAEKLFFGSGTQLSVL.

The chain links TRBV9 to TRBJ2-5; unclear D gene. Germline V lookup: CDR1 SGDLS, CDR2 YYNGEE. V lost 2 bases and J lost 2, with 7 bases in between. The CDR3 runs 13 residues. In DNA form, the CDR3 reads TGTGCCAGCAGCGTGAGCCAACAAGAGACCCAGTACTTC. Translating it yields CASSVSQQETQYF.

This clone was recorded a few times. The CDR3 region is CASTGNSDEAFF. In DNA form, the CDR3 reads TGCGCCAGCACGGGAAATTCCGATGAAGCTTTCTTT. V gene TRBV5-1 combines with J gene TRBJ1-1; no clear D. CDR1 is SGHRS, CDR2 YFSETQ, per germline. V lost 6 bases to trimming and J lost 7 bases, with 13 bases between them. The length of the CDR3 is 12 residues.

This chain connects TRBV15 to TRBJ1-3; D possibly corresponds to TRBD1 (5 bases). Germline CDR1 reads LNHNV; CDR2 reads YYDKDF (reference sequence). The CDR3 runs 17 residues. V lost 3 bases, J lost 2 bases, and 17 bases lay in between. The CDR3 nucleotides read TGTGCCACCAGCAGTGGTCAGGGCTTTCTGGCTGGAAACACCATATATTTT. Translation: CATSSGQGFLAGNTIYF.

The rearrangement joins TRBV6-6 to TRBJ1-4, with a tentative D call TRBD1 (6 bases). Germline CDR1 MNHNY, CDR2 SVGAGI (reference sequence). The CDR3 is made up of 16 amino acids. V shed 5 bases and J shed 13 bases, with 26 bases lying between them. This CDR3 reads CASSPWPRGLGVLLFF. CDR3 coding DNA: TGTGCCAGCAGTCCGTGGCCGAGGGGGTTGGGGGTACTACTGTTTTTT.

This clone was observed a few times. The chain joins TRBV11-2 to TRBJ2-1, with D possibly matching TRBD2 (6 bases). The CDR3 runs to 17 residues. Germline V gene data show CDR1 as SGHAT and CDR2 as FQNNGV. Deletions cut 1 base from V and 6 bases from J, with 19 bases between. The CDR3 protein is CASSLVRRRAVLNEQFF. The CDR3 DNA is TGTGCCAGCAGCTTAGTTCGACGGAGGGCCGTTCTCAATGAGCAGTTCTTC. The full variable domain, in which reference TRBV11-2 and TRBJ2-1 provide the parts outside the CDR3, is EAGVAQSPRYKIIEKRQSVAFWCNPISGHATLYWYQQILGQGPKLLIQFQNNGVVDDSQLPKDRFSAERLKGVDSTLKIQPAKLEDSAVYLCASSLVRRRAVLNEQFFGPGTRLTVL.

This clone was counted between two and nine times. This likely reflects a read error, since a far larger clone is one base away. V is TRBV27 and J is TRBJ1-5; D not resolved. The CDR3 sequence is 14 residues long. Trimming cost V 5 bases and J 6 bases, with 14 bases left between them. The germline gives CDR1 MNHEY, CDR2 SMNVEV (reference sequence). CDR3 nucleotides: TGTGCCAGCAGTCCAAAAACGGGGAGTCAGCCCCAGCATTTT. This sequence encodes CASSPKTGSQPQHF.

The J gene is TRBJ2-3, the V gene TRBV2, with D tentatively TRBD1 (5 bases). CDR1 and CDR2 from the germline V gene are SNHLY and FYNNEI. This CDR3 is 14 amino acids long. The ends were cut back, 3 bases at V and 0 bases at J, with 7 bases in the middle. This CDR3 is CASSEGLSTDTQYF. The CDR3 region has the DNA TGTGCCAGCAGTGAGGGGCTGAGCACAGATACGCAGTATTTT.

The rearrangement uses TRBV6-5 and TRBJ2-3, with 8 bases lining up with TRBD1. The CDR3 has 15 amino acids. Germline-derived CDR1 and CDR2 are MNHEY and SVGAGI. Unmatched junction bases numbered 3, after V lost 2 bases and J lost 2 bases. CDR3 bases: TGTGCCAGCAGTTACGGACAGGGAAACACAGATACGCAGTATTTT. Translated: CASSYGQGNTDTQYF.

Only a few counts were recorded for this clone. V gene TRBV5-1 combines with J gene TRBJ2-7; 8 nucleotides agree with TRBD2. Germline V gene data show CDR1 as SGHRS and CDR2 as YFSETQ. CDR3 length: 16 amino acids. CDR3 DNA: TGCGCAAGCAGCTTGGGTTCGGGACTAGGACGTCTCGAGCAGTACGTC. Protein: CASSLGSGLGRLEQYV.

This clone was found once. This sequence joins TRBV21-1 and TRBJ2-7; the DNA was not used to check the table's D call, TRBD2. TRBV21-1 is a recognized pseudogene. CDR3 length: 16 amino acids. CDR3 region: CASSKAGREGLYEQYF. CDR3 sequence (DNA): TGTGCCAGCAGCAAAGCGGGGCGGGAGGGCCTTTACGAGCAGTACTTC.

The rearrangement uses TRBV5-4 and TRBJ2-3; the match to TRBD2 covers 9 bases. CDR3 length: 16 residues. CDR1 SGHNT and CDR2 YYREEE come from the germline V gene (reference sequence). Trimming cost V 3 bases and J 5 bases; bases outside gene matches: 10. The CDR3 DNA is TGTGCCAGCAGCTCAACCCTAGCGGGACCGGTAGATACGCAGTATTTT. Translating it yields CASSSTLAGPVDTQYF.

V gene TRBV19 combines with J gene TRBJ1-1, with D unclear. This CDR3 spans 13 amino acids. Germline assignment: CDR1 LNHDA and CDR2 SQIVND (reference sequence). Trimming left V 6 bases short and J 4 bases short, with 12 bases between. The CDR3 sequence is CASSLSSTTEAFF. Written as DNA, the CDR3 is TGTGCCAGTAGCCTCTCTTCTACCACTGAAGCTTTCTTT.

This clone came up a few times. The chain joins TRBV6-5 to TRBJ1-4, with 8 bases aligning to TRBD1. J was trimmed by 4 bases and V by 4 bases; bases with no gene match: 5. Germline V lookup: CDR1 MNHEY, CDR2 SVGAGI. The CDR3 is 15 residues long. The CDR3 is CASSLGQGLNEKLFF. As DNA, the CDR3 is TGTGCCAGCAGTTTAGGACAGGGCCTTAATGAAAAACTGTTTTTT.

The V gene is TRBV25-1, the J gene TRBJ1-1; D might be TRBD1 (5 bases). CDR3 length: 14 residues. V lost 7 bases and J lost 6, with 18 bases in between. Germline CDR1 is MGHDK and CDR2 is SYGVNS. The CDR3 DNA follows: TGTGCCAGCAACCTAAAACGGGGGAATTCTGAAGCTTTCTTT. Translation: CASNLKRGNSEAFF.

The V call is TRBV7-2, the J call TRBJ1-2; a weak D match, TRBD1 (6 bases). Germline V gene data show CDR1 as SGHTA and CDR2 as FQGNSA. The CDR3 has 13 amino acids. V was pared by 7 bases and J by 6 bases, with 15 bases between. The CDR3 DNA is TGTGCCAGCACTAGGGCCAGGGGAGATGGCTACACCTTC. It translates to CASTRARGDGYTF.

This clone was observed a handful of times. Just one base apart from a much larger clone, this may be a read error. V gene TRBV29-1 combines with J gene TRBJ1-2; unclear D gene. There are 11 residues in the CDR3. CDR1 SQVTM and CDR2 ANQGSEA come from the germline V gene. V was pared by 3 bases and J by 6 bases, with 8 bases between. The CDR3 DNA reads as TGCAGCGTTGACGGTTTAAATGGCTACACCTTC. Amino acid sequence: CSVDGLNGYTF.

The CDR3 sequence: CASSDSPGGVTEAFF. The CDR3 DNA follows: TGTGCCAGCAGTGACTCGCCAGGGGGTGTCACTGAAGCTTTCTTT. V is TRBV6-4 and J is TRBJ1-1; 7 nucleotides line up with TRBD1. The J segment lost 4 bases and the V segment lost 0 bases, leaving 5 bases of the junction unmatched. This CDR3 is 15 amino acids long. Germline loops: CDR1 MRHNA, CDR2 SNTAGT.

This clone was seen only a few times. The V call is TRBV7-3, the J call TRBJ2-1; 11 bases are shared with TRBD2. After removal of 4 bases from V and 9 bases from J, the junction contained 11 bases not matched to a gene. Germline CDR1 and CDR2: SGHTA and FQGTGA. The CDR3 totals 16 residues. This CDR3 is CASSWGGTSGSGEQFF. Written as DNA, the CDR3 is TGTGCCAGCAGCTGGGGGGGAACTAGCGGGAGTGGTGAGCAGTTCTTC.

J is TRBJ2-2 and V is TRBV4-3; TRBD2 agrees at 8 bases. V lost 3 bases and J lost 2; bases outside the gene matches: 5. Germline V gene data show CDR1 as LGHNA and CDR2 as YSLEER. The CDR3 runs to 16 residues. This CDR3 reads CASSHDSGSNTGELFF. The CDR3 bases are TGCGCCAGCAGCCATGACAGCGGGAGTAACACCGGGGAGCTGTTTTTT.

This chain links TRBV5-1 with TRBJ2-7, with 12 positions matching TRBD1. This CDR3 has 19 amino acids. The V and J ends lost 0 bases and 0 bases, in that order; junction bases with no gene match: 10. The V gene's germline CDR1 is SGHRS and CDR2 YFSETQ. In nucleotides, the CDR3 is TGCGCCAGCAGCTTGGATCCGGGACAGGGGGCCCCGAGCTCCTACGAGCAGTACTTC. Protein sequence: CASSLDPGQGAPSSYEQYF. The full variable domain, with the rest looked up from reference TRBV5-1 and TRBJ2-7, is KAGVTQTPRYLIKTRGQQVTLSCSPISGHRSVSWYQQTPGQGLQFLFEYFSETQRNKGNFPGRFSGRQFSNSRSEMNVSTLELGDSALYLCASSLDPGQGAPSSYEQYFGPGTRLTVT.

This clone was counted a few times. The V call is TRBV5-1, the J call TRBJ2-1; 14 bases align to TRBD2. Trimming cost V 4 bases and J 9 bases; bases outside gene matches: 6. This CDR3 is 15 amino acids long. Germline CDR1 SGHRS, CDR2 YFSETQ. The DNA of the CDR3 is TGCGCCAGCAGCGAGACTAGCGGGAGGGCCGGTGAGCAGTTCTTC. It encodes CASSETSGRAGEQFF.

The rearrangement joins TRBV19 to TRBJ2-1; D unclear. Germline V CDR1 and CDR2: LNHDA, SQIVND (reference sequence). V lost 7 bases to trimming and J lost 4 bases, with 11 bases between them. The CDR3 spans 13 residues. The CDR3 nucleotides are TGTGCCAGTACCCCAGGATGGTACAATGAGCAGTTCTTC. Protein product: CASTPGWYNEQFF.

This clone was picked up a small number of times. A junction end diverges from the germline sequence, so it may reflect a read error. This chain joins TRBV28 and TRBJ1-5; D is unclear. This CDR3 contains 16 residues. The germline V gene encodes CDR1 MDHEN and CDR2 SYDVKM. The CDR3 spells CASSLWEGGNGQPQHF. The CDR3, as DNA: TGTGCCAGCAGTCTATGGGAGGGAGGGAATGGACAGCCCCAGCATTTT.

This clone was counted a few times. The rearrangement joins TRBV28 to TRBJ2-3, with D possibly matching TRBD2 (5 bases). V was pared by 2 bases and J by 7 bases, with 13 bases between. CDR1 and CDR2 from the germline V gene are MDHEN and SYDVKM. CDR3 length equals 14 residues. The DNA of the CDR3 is TGTGCCAGCAGTTTAGAGACGGACTGGTATACGCAGTATTTT. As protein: CASSLETDWYTQYF.

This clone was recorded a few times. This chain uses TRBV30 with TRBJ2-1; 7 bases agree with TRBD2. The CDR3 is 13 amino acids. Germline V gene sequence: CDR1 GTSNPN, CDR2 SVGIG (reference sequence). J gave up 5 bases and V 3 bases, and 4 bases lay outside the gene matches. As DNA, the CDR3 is TGTGCCTGGAGCTGGGACTACAACAATGAGCAGTTCTTC. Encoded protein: CAWSWDYNNEQFF.